Each of the 8 T cell receptor beta chains below was sequenced from the same sample in a study of blood T cell repertoires in COVID-19. Measured with immunoSEQ multiplex PCR; TCRdb has only the in-frame clones, and not every one. This table has approximately 52,000 clones, around 90% appearing once. The sequenced sample consisted of peripheral blood. The receptor set was obtained from a human donor in a cohort sampled during active COVID-19.

The genes are TRBV7-8 and TRBJ2-4, with 10 bases aligning to TRBD1. Germline CDR1 and CDR2: SGHVS and FQNEAQ. The CDR3 consists of 18 residues. Trimming removed 5 bases from V and 0 bases from J; junction bases left unmatched: 10. CDR3 region: CASSPLRTGGVAKNIQYF. The CDR3 DNA reads as TGTGCCAGCAGCCCCCTCCGGACAGGGGGGGTAGCCAAAAACATTCAGTACTTC. The full variable domain, in which reference TRBV7-8 and TRBJ2-4 provide the parts outside the CDR3, is GAGVSQSPRYKVAKRGQDVALRCDPISGHVSLFWYQQALGQGPEFLTYFQNEAQLDKSGLPSDRFFAERPEGSVSTLKIQRTQQEDSAVYLCASSPLRTGGVAKNIQYFGAGTRLSVL.

The rearrangement links TRBV19 to TRBJ1-5; a possible D gene is TRBD1 (6 bases). Trimming left V 7 bases short and J 1 base short, with 11 bases between. CDR1 LNHDA and CDR2 SQIVND come from the germline V gene (reference sequence). The CDR3 totals 14 residues. The CDR3 is CASKIGQSNQPQHF. The CDR3, as DNA: TGTGCCAGTAAGATTGGACAGAGCAATCAGCCCCAGCATTTT.

The chain couples TRBV5-1 to TRBJ2-7; possible D gene TRBD2, 6 bases. V lost 6 bases and J lost 3, with 16 bases in between. The CDR3 totals 14 residues. Germline V gene lookup returns CDR1 SGHRS and CDR2 YFSETQ. DNA for the CDR3: TGCGCCAGCAAACTCCGGGACTCCTACTACGAGCAGTACTTC. This encodes CASKLRDSYYEQYF.

The rearrangement uses TRBV2 and TRBJ2-1; 8 bases are shared with TRBD1. The V gene's germline CDR1 is SNHLY and CDR2 FYNNEI. The V segment lost 3 bases and the J segment 5 bases; nucleotides outside the gene matches: 3. The CDR3 extends over 14 amino acids. The CDR3 loop reads CASSDGTGHNEQFF. The CDR3 region has the DNA TGTGCCAGCAGTGATGGGACAGGACACAATGAGCAGTTCTTC.

The chain joins TRBV30 to TRBJ2-1; 8 bases are shared with TRBD1. V gave up 4 bases and J gave up 2 bases; unmatched junction bases: 4. The CDR3 runs to 14 residues. Per germline, CDR1 GTSNPN and CDR2 SVGIG (reference sequence). In DNA, the CDR3 is TGTGCCTGGAACCCGGACAGGGCCTACAATGAGCAGTTCTTC. This sequence encodes CAWNPDRAYNEQFF. Supplemented by reference TRBV30 and TRBJ2-1, the full variable domain reads SQTIHQWPATLVQPVGSPLSLECTVEGTSNPNLYWYRQAAGRGLQLLFYSVGIGQISSEVPQNLSASRPQDRQFILSSKKLLLSDSGFYLCAWNPDRAYNEQFFGPGTRLTVL.

CDR3 region: CASSFGRGEQYF. The CDR3 nucleotides are TGTGCCAGCAGTTTCGGGCGGGGCGAGCAGTACTTC. This chain uses TRBV12-3 or TRBV12-4 with TRBJ2-7; a weak D match, TRBD2 (6 bases). V lost 3 bases to trimming and J lost 6 bases, with 9 bases between them. The CDR3 is 12 residues long.

The chain couples TRBV28 to TRBJ2-4; D remains unclear. V shed 1 base and J shed 2 bases, with 9 bases lying between them. CDR1 and CDR2 from the germline V gene are MDHEN and SYDVKM. The CDR3 is made up of 15 amino acids. The CDR3 DNA follows: TGTGCCAGCAGTTTATTTGAGAACCCCAAAAACATTCAGTACTTC. Protein sequence: CASSLFENPKNIQYF.

The J gene is TRBJ2-7, the V gene TRBV23-1; 7 positions agree with TRBD1. TRBV23-1 is an ORF, and what it does is uncertain. CDR3 length: 14 amino acids. Germline trimming cut 4 bases from V and 3 bases from J; bases unmatched to any gene: 6. CDR3 region: CASSPTGTGYEQYF. DNA for the CDR3: TGCGCCAGCAGTCCGACAGGGACGGGCTACGAGCAGTACTTC.